This TCR beta chain was recovered during a study of shared clonotypes between healthy human individuals (dated by TCRdb to between 2020 and 2021). Context from the whole study: The cohort included a few men and a couple of women between 18 and 49 years of age. Blood TCR repertoires of about 5 healthy adults were deeply sequenced to estimate repertoire size and the extent of clonotype sharing between individuals. To increase sequencing depth and limit assay-specific biases, different laboratories used diverse techniques to prepare libraries and sequence TCR repertoires. Between about 0.94 and 8.9 billion PBMCs per donor were obtained by leukapheresis.

As to this clone: Its antigen has not been determined. Per-base quality was not reported, and no clone a single base away is much larger than it.

Using the deep immunoSEQ assay, TCR CDR3 regions were amplified from genomic DNA by multiplex PCR. Genomic DNA extracted from each cell subset was distributed evenly over all wells of several immunoSEQ 96-well plates, and each plate served as one replicate. For unsorted PBMC, 300 ng of genomic DNA, equivalent to approximately 30,000 T cell genomes, went into each replicate PCR. Ten immunoSEQ deep assay plates were used to sequence the unsorted PBMC genomic DNA. The purified libraries were quantified using a Qubit 3.0 fluorometer, sized with a Bioanalyzer 2100, and then quantified again using the KAPA Library Quantification kit. Every immunoSEQ 96-well plate was sequenced on a separate single-read 150-cycle Illumina NextSeq 550 flow cell. In the original analysis: Because only junctional sequences without quality scores were contained in the immunoSEQ output, filtering matching that applied to full-length reads could not be performed. Sequences were annotated with PyIR, a Python wrapper for IgBLAST v1.9, using IMGT germline references to assign V/J genes and CDR3. Reads were filtered out if the reads had weak V/J assignments (E-value above 1e-6), no CDR3, stop codons, out-of-frame junctions, or ambiguous translated residues. A V3J clonotype was defined by an identical inferred V gene, J gene, and CDR3 amino acid sequence. Percentage overlap between repertoires was computed as shared unique clonotypes divided by the size of the smaller repertoire. RTK rarefaction, the Chao1 estimator, and Recon v2.1 estimates of unobserved clonotypes were used to assess repertoire richness. TCRdb mirrors the immuneACCESS table, restricted to in-frame sequences. Some clones are absent from its copies; in checked studies, under half trace to an unresolved V gene, and the reason for the others is unknown. V and J calls and clone size are copied from that table; D and trimming were computed from the DNA. Recorded for this sample are about 470,000 clones; roughly 83% of them occurred a single time. The ten most abundant clones make up about 13% of the sample.

The donors were healthy, HIV-negative adults who had no recently reported acute infections or vaccinations. Every donor was a Caucasian adult living in Nashville, Tennessee, USA. For unsorted samples, some 90 million PBMCs were counted, and genomic DNA was extracted using the QIAamp DNA Blood Mini kit. Blood was obtained by leukapheresis, after which PBMCs were separated by Ficoll-Histopaque density gradient centrifugation and cryopreserved in liquid nitrogen vapor phase. Paper-wide results and their limitations: Because the study included only a small number of donors, the genetic and exposure-history diversity represented was limited. Based on pairwise subsampling, the degree of clonotype sharing among donors was expected to be affected by sequencing depth. Sampling was limited to blood, and TCR repertoires in tissue likely differ from TCR repertoires in blood.

The sequence was obtained from a woman in her 40s in good health. Some clones in this sample may be carry-over from other donors' samples. Sequencing was done on a sample of PBMCs.

The DNA reads TGTGCCAGCAGCTTCGGACTTGCCGGCACAGATACGCAGTATTTT. Translated, this is CASSFGLAGTDTQYF. This chain joins TRBV7-2 to TRBJ2-3, with TRBD2 as a weak D call on 5 bases. The CDR3 numbers 15 residues from cysteine through phenylalanine. The entry retains the CDR3 DNA only, 45 bases that are in frame from base 1. Per the germline V gene, SGHTA is the CDR1 and FQGNSA is the CDR2. Trimming takes 3 bases from V and 1 base from J, and the germline ends sit 11 bases apart.